This T cell receptor beta chain originates from a study of blood T cells in healthy people across ages. Findings and limits, study-wide: Greater diversity and more naive CD4+ cells were seen in long-lived donors than in aged donors. While age rose, TCR beta diversity per million T cells dropped in a roughly linear way.

This CDR3 is 15 amino acids long. CDR1 is ENHRY and CDR2 is SYGVKD in the germline V gene. Through a sample-barcoded 5' primer and a J-beta primer mix, a second PCR was run for roughly 6 to 12 cycles. Every cDNA was tagged by a template-switch adaptor with 12 random nucleotides. TCRdb re-analysed the 5' RACE reads in MiXCR, keeping a single row per CDR3 protein. The data hold approximately 670,000 distinct CDR3 sequences, with over 40% observed a single time. Every donor contributed about 10 milliliters of peripheral blood by blood draw. A note on this clonotype: Its specificity is not known.

This sequence originates from a man older than 75 in good health. Input material: blood. The V and J genes are TRBV10-3 and TRBJ2-5, with 9 bases that match TRBD1. The DNA end is more similar to TRBJ2-7, so the J call may be wrong. CDR3 coding DNA: TGTGCCATCAGGTTGGGACAGGGAAGAGGTCACGAGCAGTACTTC. It translates to CAIRLGQGRGHEQYF.